The source of this TCR beta chain is a study of control samples from healthy donors and cancer patients. This table comes from immunoSEQ multiplex PCR, and its TCRdb copy is limited to in-frame clones, with some not included. This table has about 130,000 clones, roughly 90% appearing once. This CDR3 is 15 amino acids long. V gave up 1 base and J gave up 6 bases, with 13 bases separating them. Germline values: CDR1 SNHLY, CDR2 FYNNEI. This clone showed up just once. The sample was blood. This rearrangement joins TRBV2 to TRBJ2-4; D may correspond to TRBD1 or TRBD2 (6 bases each). This sequence originates from a woman in her forties or fifties in good health. This CDR3 reads CASSEGPGAGNIQYF. For the CDR3, the DNA is TGTGCCAGCAGTGAAGGTCCGGGGGCGGGAAACATTCAGTACTTC.